This TCR beta chain was observed in a study of blood T cells in healthy people across ages. The study's findings and limits: Researchers said unsorted PBMCs prevented a conclusive naive versus antigen-experienced comparison.

On this clonotype: Antigen unknown. Compared with germline, one end of the junction differs, possibly owing to a read error.

A J-beta primer mix and a sample-barcoded 5' primer were used in a second PCR of about 7 to 12 cycles. TCRdb ran MiXCR on the 5' RACE reads and lists one entry per CDR3 protein. The repertoire holds about 1.7 million distinct CDR3 sequences, with roughly 30% as singletons. The sequenced material came from blood. The TCR was taken from a woman aged 25 to 39 in good health.

The CDR3 DNA is TGTGCCGGCAGCCGAACCGGGACTCCCTCCCCAGATACGCAGTATTTT. The encoded protein is CAGSRTGTPSPDTQYF. The chain couples TRBV7-9 to TRBJ2-3; D perhaps matches TRBD2 (6 bases). CDR1 is SEHNR, CDR2 FQNEAQ, per germline (reference sequence). CDR3 length: 16 residues.